This T cell receptor beta chain came from a study of blood T cell repertoires in COVID-19. Study information: T cells, B-cell-depleted T cells, or PBMCs supplied cDNA or gDNA.

The germline gives CDR1 KGHSH, CDR2 LQKENI. The CDR3 extends over 14 amino acids. With 6 bases removed from V and 5 bases from J, the gap between germline ends came to 16 bases. Sequenced by immunoSEQ multiplex PCR; TCRdb stores in-frame clones only, minus some. The table has about 210,000 clones, 80% seen once; the top ten hold 3.5% to 4.5%. Participant ages covered about 18 to 89 years across 25 or so US areas. Cohort placement rested on clinical history that participants reported themselves. The J gene is TRBJ1-1, the V gene TRBV18; D is possibly TRBD1 (6 bases). This clonotype was obtained from a man aged 25-45 years with acute COVID-19. Sequences were obtained from PBMCs or T cells enriched from blood (not recorded which). This CDR3 reads CASSDSGGQTEAFF. The DNA for the CDR3 is TGTGCCAGCTCCGACTCGGGGGGCCAGACTGAAGCTTTCTTT.